Described below is a single T cell receptor beta chain sequence and its context. Its antigen is currently unknown. This entry is derived from a study of cytomegalovirus exposure and HLA in healthy donors. Here immunoSEQ multiplex PCR was the method, and the copy in TCRdb shows in-frame clones only, minus some. This table has more than 55,000 clones, 94% appearing once. General study results and limits: Cytomegalovirus association was listed for 164 TCR beta chains.

This TCR derives from a woman between 18 and 29 years old in good health and CMV-seronegative. The sequenced material came from PBMCs.

The DNA for the CDR3 is TGCGCCAGCAGCCGGAGAGCAGGGGGTTCTGGCGAGCAGTACTTC. Translating it yields CASSRRAGGSGEQYF. The chain links TRBV5-1 to TRBJ2-7; 7 nucleotides agree with TRBD1. J was trimmed by 6 bases and V by 4 bases; bases with no gene match: 13. Germline-derived CDR1 and CDR2 are SGHRS and YFSETQ. The CDR3 is 15 residues long. The variable domain in full, with the rest retrieved from reference TRBV5-1 and TRBJ2-7, is KAGVTQTPRYLIKTRGQQVTLSCSPISGHRSVSWYQQTPGQGLQFLFEYFSETQRNKGNFPGRFSGRQFSNSRSEMNVSTLELGDSALYLCASSRRAGGSGEQYFGPGTRLTVT.